Listed below are T cell receptor beta chains from one sample, sequenced in a study of control samples from healthy donors and cancer patients. Generated by immunoSEQ multiplex PCR, the TCRdb table keeps only in-frame clones and is missing some. Among about 140,000 clones, 85% to 90% were seen once, and the ten largest hold over 1.5%. The sequenced sample was blood. The source is a man younger than 30 in good health. CDR3s include the opening cysteine and the closing phenylalanine or tryptophan. The order of the fields is clone size, V gene, J gene, CDR3 protein. Expanded clones get a size class; other rows say once, few or many, or leave the size out.

clone_size: NA
v_call: TRBV4-3
j_call: TRBJ2-7
cdr3_aa: CASSQDRGGASYEQYF

clone_size: NA
v_call: TRBV28
j_call: TRBJ1-3
cdr3_aa: CASSFSPFNSGNTIYF

clone_size: many
v_call: TRBV2
j_call: TRBJ2-5
cdr3_aa: CASKPYPSGGVETQYF

clone_size: NA
v_call: TRBV5-6
j_call: TRBJ2-1
cdr3_aa: CASSLGRSYNEQFF

clone_size: NA
v_call: TRBV5-6
j_call: TRBJ2-5
cdr3_aa: CASSPGRGAWTQYF

clone_size: NA
v_call: TRBV27
j_call: TRBJ2-1
cdr3_aa: CASSYGQGYNEQFF

clone_size: NA
v_call: TRBV27
j_call: TRBJ2-7
cdr3_aa: CASSLRDSYEQYF

clone_size: NA
v_call: TRBV5-6
j_call: TRBJ2-7
cdr3_aa: CASSLVDSDEQYF

clone_size: NA
v_call: TRBV7-3
j_call: TRBJ1-1
cdr3_aa: CASSLSQGSEAFF

clone_size: NA
v_call: TRBV28
j_call: TRBJ1-2
cdr3_aa: CASSSRRQGGYGYTF

clone_size: NA
v_call: TRBV6-6
j_call: TRBJ1-1
cdr3_aa: CASSYGVRAEAFF

clone_size: NA
v_call: TRBV3-1/TRBV3-2
j_call: TRBJ1-2
cdr3_aa: CASSQKMGAKGYTF

clone_size: NA
v_call: TRBV19
j_call: TRBJ1-5
cdr3_aa: CASSPQGSNQPQHF

clone_size: once
v_call: TRBV29-1
j_call: TRBJ2-3
cdr3_aa: CSVERNTDTQYF

clone_size: NA
v_call: TRBV2
j_call: TRBJ1-1
cdr3_aa: CASSRDRMGNTEAFF

clone_size: NA
v_call: TRBV28
j_call: TRBJ2-7
cdr3_aa: CASRYRDRSYEQYF

clone_size: once
v_call: TRBV2
j_call: TRBJ2-2
cdr3_aa: CASSGRDRAPGELFF

clone_size: once
v_call: TRBV5-1
j_call: TRBJ2-3
cdr3_aa: CASSLGTVETDTQYF

clone_size: NA
v_call: TRBV27
j_call: TRBJ1-5
cdr3_aa: CASSLSGGGGIGNQPQHF

clone_size: once
v_call: TRBV7-2
j_call: TRBJ2-6
cdr3_aa: CASNRQWKSGANVLTF

clone_size: NA
v_call: TRBV14
j_call: TRBJ2-1
cdr3_aa: CASSPLAGGLYGEQFF

clone_size: NA
v_call: TRBV2
j_call: TRBJ2-3
cdr3_aa: CASSDRRLDGTQYF